The 26 T cell receptor beta chains in this list originate from one sample, sequenced in a study of cytomegalovirus exposure and HLA in healthy donors. In the PCR, 60 Vbeta and 13 Jbeta primers were used. Measured with immunoSEQ multiplex PCR; TCRdb has only the in-frame clones, and not every one. There are 130,000 to 150,000 clones in the sample; 76% occur only once, and around 2% lies in the top ten. The sequencing input was PBMCs. The receptors were gathered from a woman aged 40 to 50 in good health and CMV-seronegative.

This clone has only a few counts. The V call is TRBV13, the J call TRBJ1-4, with D uncertain. Trimming took 3 bases from V and 0 from J, leaving 5 bases between them. Per germline, CDR1 PRHDT and CDR2 FYEKMQ (reference sequence). CDR3 length equals 14 residues. In DNA, the CDR3 is TGTGCCAGCAGCTTTCGGGCAACTAATGAAAAACTGTTTTTT. It is translated as CASSFRATNEKLFF.

The V gene is TRBV19, the J gene TRBJ1-1; a possible D gene is TRBD1 (6 bases). Germline V lookup: CDR1 LNHDA, CDR2 SQIVND (reference sequence). Trimming left V 4 bases short and J 8 bases short, with 14 bases between. CDR3 length: 13 amino acids. The CDR3 spells CASSTWTVLEAFF. CDR3 DNA sequence: TGTGCCAGTAGTACCTGGACAGTCCTCGAAGCTTTCTTT.

The gene calls are TRBV27 and TRBJ2-7; D possibly corresponds to TRBD2 (7 bases). V lost 4 bases and J 3 bases, leaving 19 bases between the germline ends. Looked up from germline, CDR1 is MNHEY and CDR2 is SMNVEV (reference sequence). This CDR3 region has 16 residues. The CDR3: CASSSGVGLSRYEQYF. The CDR3 nucleotides read TGTGCCAGCAGTTCAGGGGTGGGACTATCTCGCTACGAGCAGTACTTC.

For the CDR3, the DNA is TGTGCCAGCGTTGGGAGGGGGATGTCCTTGGGTGGCTACACCTTC. Protein: CASVGRGMSLGGYTF. The chain has TRBV6-5 and TRBJ1-2; a weak D match, TRBD1 (6 bases). The V gene's germline CDR1 is MNHEY and CDR2 SVGAGI. The CDR3 loop spans 15 amino acids. Deletions cut 8 bases from V and 7 bases from J, with 23 bases between.

The V and J genes are TRBV29-1 and TRBJ2-1; tentatively, D is TRBD2 (5 bases). V lost 4 bases, J lost 0 bases, and 10 bases lay in between. This CDR3 region has 14 residues. Germline CDR1 and CDR2: SQVTM and ANQGSEA. The CDR3 DNA is TGCAGCGTTGGGAGGATCCTCTCCTACAATGAGCAGTTCTTC. Its protein product is CSVGRILSYNEQFF.

The chain couples TRBV12-5 to TRBJ1-1; 10 bases are a match to TRBD1. Trimming removed 5 bases from V and 8 bases from J; junction bases left unmatched: 8. Germline CDR1 is LGHNT and CDR2 is FRNRAP. This CDR3 spans 14 amino acids. The CDR3 nucleotides read TGTGCTAGTGGTCCGACAGGGGGCTTCGGCGAAGCTTTCTTT. It codes for CASGPTGGFGEAFF.

The rearrangement joins TRBV30 to TRBJ2-1, with 8 nucleotides matching TRBD2. Germline V gene lookup returns CDR1 GTSNPN and CDR2 SVGIG (reference sequence). Trimming cost V 4 bases and J 9 bases; bases outside gene matches: 8. The CDR3 consists of 13 residues. The CDR3 DNA reads as TGTGCCTGGACCCAAGCGGGAGTCGGTGAGCAGTTCTTC. Translation: CAWTQAGVGEQFF. The full variable domain, with the rest looked up from reference TRBV30 and TRBJ2-1, is SQTIHQWPATLVQPVGSPLSLECTVEGTSNPNLYWYRQAAGRGLQLLFYSVGIGQISSEVPQNLSASRPQDRQFILSSKKLLLSDSGFYLCAWTQAGVGEQFFGPGTRLTVL.

In this sample, this clone turned up a few times. CDR3: CASSETEDNEQFF. The CDR3 DNA sequence: TGTGCCAGCAGCGAGACAGAGGACAATGAGCAGTTCTTC. The chain recombines TRBV7-7 with TRBJ2-1, with D perhaps matching TRBD1 (5 bases). The CDR3 totals 13 residues. The V end was cut by 5 bases, the J end by 5 bases, with 10 bases between. The germline V gene encodes CDR1 SSHAT and CDR2 FNYEAQ (reference sequence). Full variable domain (remainder filled in from reference TRBV7-7 and TRBJ2-1): GAGVSQSPRYKVTKRGQDVTLRCDPISSHATLYWYQQALGQGPEFLTYFNYEAQPDKSGLPSDRFSAERPEGSISTLTIQRTEQRDSAMYRCASSETEDNEQFFGPGTRLTVL.

Turning to this clone: At one of its ends the junction is not consistent with the germline gene, which may arise from a read error. This chain connects TRBV4-2 to TRBJ2-3, with 9 bases lining up with TRBD2. The germline CDR1 and CDR2 sequences are LGHNA and YNFKEQ. This CDR3 contains 17 residues. The CDR3 DNA sequence: TGTGCCGGCAGCCTCGAGGGTAGCGGGGGTGAGGCAGATACGCAGTATTTT. This encodes CAGSLEGSGGEADTQYF.

The CDR3 loop is CSVGNQQGGYGYTF. In nucleotides, the CDR3 is TGCAGCGTTGGGAATCAACAGGGTGGCTATGGCTACACCTTC. The rearrangement uses TRBV29-1 and TRBJ1-2, with a possible D match to TRBD1 (6 bases). Germline CDR1 reads SQVTM; CDR2 reads ANQGSEA. Trimming cost V 4 bases and J 4 bases, with 16 bases left between them. The CDR3 runs 14 residues. Based on the CDR3 plus reference TRBV29-1 and TRBJ1-2, the full variable domain is SAVISQKPSRDICQRGTSLTIQCQVDSQVTMMFWYRQQPGQSLTLIATANQGSEATYESGFVIDKFPISRPNLTFSTLTVSNMSPEDSSIYLCSVGNQQGGYGYTFGSGTRLTVV.

The rearrangement joins TRBV5-1 to TRBJ1-2; TRBD1 matches at 7 bases. CDR1 SGHRS and CDR2 YFSETQ come from the germline V gene. V shed 3 bases, J shed 0 bases, and the junction held 5 bases outside the gene matches. The CDR3 extends over 15 amino acids. The DNA for the CDR3 is TGCGCCAGCAGCTGGGACAGACCAGCTAACTATGGCTACACCTTC. Amino acid sequence: CASSWDRPANYGYTF. Filled out from reference TRBV5-1 and TRBJ1-2, the complete variable domain reads KAGVTQTPRYLIKTRGQQVTLSCSPISGHRSVSWYQQTPGQGLQFLFEYFSETQRNKGNFPGRFSGRQFSNSRSEMNVSTLELGDSALYLCASSWDRPANYGYTFGSGTRLTVV.

The chain employs TRBV5-4 and TRBJ2-7; 7 positions match TRBD2. Germline CDR1 reads SGHNT; CDR2 reads YYREEE (reference sequence). The junction had 4 bases not matched to a gene; V was cut back by 1 base and J by 3 bases. This CDR3 has 14 amino acids. This CDR3 reads CASSLIGGSYEQYF. CDR3 nucleotides: TGTGCCAGCAGCTTGATCGGCGGGAGCTACGAGCAGTACTTC.

This rearrangement joins TRBV11-3 to TRBJ2-3, with a tentative D call TRBD2 (5 bases). The germline V gene encodes CDR1 SGHNT and CDR2 YENEEA. The CDR3 runs 13 residues. The V end was cut by 5 bases, the J end by 4 bases, with 10 bases between. CDR3 in amino acids: CASSRGSADTQYF. CDR3 nucleotide sequence: TGTGCCAGCAGCCGAGGGTCGGCAGATACGCAGTATTTT. The full variable domain, in which reference TRBV11-3 and TRBJ2-3 provide the parts outside the CDR3, is EAGVVQSPRYKIIEKKQPVAFWCNPISGHNTLYWYLQNLGQGPELLIRYENEEAVDDSQLPKDRFSAERLKGVDSTLKIQPAELGDSAVYLCASSRGSADTQYFGPGTRLTVL.

The chain joins TRBV7-8 to TRBJ1-5; tentatively, D is TRBD1 (5 bases). This CDR3 has 14 residues. Trimming stripped 5 bases from V and 9 bases from J, with 17 bases between. Germline values: CDR1 SGHVS, CDR2 FQNEAQ. The DNA of the CDR3 is TGTGCCAGCAGCCCCGTGGGGGGGATGGGGCCCCAGCATTTT. Protein product: CASSPVGGMGPQHF. The full variable domain, in which reference TRBV7-8 and TRBJ1-5 provide the parts outside the CDR3, is GAGVSQSPRYKVAKRGQDVALRCDPISGHVSLFWYQQALGQGPEFLTYFQNEAQLDKSGLPSDRFFAERPEGSVSTLKIQRTQQEDSAVYLCASSPVGGMGPQHFGDGTRLSIL.

Only one count was recorded for this clone. The chain couples TRBV5-1 to TRBJ2-7; no definite D call. This CDR3 contains 13 residues. CDR1 and CDR2 from the germline V gene are SGHRS and YFSETQ. With 0 bases removed from V and 6 bases from J, the gap between germline ends came to 10 bases. CDR3 amino acids: CASSLELLGEQYF. Written as DNA, the CDR3 is TGCGCCAGCAGCTTGGAACTTCTCGGCGAGCAGTACTTC.

The V call is TRBV19, the J call TRBJ1-5, with D unclear. Germline V lookup: CDR1 LNHDA, CDR2 SQIVND (reference sequence). Trimming removed 3 bases at V and 5 bases at J, with 11 bases between. The CDR3 spans 14 residues. In DNA form, the CDR3 reads TGTGCCAGTAGTATCCCTTTCACAGATCAGCCCCAGCATTTT. Translating gives CASSIPFTDQPQHF.

The count of this clone is one. CDR3 bases: TGTGCCAGTAGTCCTACGAAACACCAAGAGACCCAGTACTTC. Translating gives CASSPTKHQETQYF. The V and J genes are TRBV19 and TRBJ2-5; D remains unclear. Germline V gene data show CDR1 as LNHDA and CDR2 as SQIVND (reference sequence). V was pared by 5 bases and J by 0 bases, with 10 bases between. The CDR3 is 14 residues long.

Worth noting for this clone: One end of the junction varies from germline; a read error may be responsible. The chain recombines TRBV5-1 with TRBJ1-1, with 7 positions matching TRBD1. CDR1 is SGHRS and CDR2 is YFSETQ in the germline V gene. This CDR3 has 14 residues. CDR3 loop: CAGSLPGGNTEAFF. The CDR3, as DNA: TGCGCCGGCAGCCTCCCAGGGGGGAACACTGAAGCTTTCTTT.

The rearrangement joins TRBV6-1 to TRBJ1-1; TRBD1 is a possible D gene (5 bases). Trimming cost V 7 bases and J 10 bases, with 16 bases left between them. The CDR3 spans 12 residues. Germline lookup yields CDR1 MNHNS and CDR2 SASEGT. In nucleotides, the CDR3 is TGTGCCAGCACCACGGACGCGGGGGGAGCTTTCTTT. Protein product: CASTTDAGGAFF.

Worth noting for this clone: Other DNA sequences from this sample encode an identical CDR3 as well. The CDR3 sequence is CASTGTTYTDTQYF. The CDR3 nucleotides read TGTGCCAGCACTGGGACTACCTACACAGATACGCAGTATTTT. The chain joins TRBV2 to TRBJ2-3; 7 positions match TRBD2. The germline CDR1 and CDR2 sequences are SNHLY and FYNNEI. The CDR3 has 14 amino acids. V shed 7 bases, J shed 2 bases, and the junction held 6 bases outside the gene matches. The full variable domain, in which reference TRBV2 and TRBJ2-3 provide the parts outside the CDR3, is EPEVTQTPSHQVTQMGQEVILRCVPISNHLYFYWYRQILGQKVEFLVSFYNNEISEKSEIFDDQFSVERPDGSNFTLKIRSTKLEDSAMYFCASTGTTYTDTQYFGPGTRLTVL.

The chain combines TRBV2 with TRBJ2-5; 9 bases match TRBD1. The V gene's germline CDR1 is SNHLY and CDR2 FYNNEI. With 7 bases clipped from V and 2 bases from J, the junction kept 11 bases outside the gene matches. The CDR3 is 16 residues long. DNA for the CDR3: TGTGCCAGCAATCTTCGGACAGGGGCGAAACAAGAGACCCAGTACTTC. Translating gives CASNLRTGAKQETQYF. The full variable domain, rest sourced from reference TRBV2 and TRBJ2-5, is EPEVTQTPSHQVTQMGQEVILRCVPISNHLYFYWYRQILGQKVEFLVSFYNNEISEKSEIFDDQFSVERPDGSNFTLKIRSTKLEDSAMYFCASNLRTGAKQETQYFGPGTRLLVL.

Concerning this clone: The junction does not match germline at one end; this may be a read error. The chain links TRBV6-1 to TRBJ1-2; 8 nucleotides agree with TRBD1. CDR3 length: 12 amino acids. CDR1 MNHNS and CDR2 SASEGT come from the germline V gene. DNA of the CDR3: TGTGCCGGCAGGGGGCTCTCCTCGTATCTCACCTTC. It translates to CAGRGLSSYLTF.

The gene calls are TRBV6-1 and TRBJ1-5; 7 positions match TRBD1. Losses at the gene ends were 5 bases for V and 7 bases for J; bases not matched to a gene: 5. CDR1 and CDR2 (germline): MNHNS, SASEGT. The CDR3 consists of 13 residues. The CDR3 here is CASSNRGVQPQHF. The CDR3 DNA reads as TGTGCCAGCAGTAACAGGGGTGTACAGCCCCAGCATTTT.

The V call is TRBV6-1, the J call TRBJ1-2; 8 bases are shared with TRBD1. After removal of 2 bases from V and 3 bases from J, the junction contained 2 bases not matched to a gene. The CDR3 is 14 amino acids. The germline CDR1 and CDR2 sequences are MNHNS and SASEGT. CDR3 in DNA: TGTGCCAGCAGTGAAAAGACAGGGGACTATGGCTACACCTTC. This codes for CASSEKTGDYGYTF.

V usage is TRBV30 and J usage is TRBJ2-3, with 7 bases aligning to TRBD2. The CDR3 runs 17 residues. Germline V gene lookup returns CDR1 GTSNPN and CDR2 SVGIG (reference sequence). V shed 2 bases and J 0 bases; nucleotides not matched to a gene: 11. The CDR3 sequence: CAWSMWGGTASTDTQYF. The DNA of the CDR3 is TGTGCCTGGAGTATGTGGGGGGGAACCGCTAGCACAGATACGCAGTATTTT.

The chain combines TRBV25-1 with TRBJ1-4; D gene ambiguous. Germline lookup yields CDR1 MGHDK and CDR2 SYGVNS. V was shortened by 3 bases and J by 14 bases, with 19 bases between the two germline ends. The CDR3 loop spans 14 amino acids. CDR3 protein: CASSEPPGEDRLFF. As DNA, the CDR3 is TGTGCCAGCAGTGAGCCCCCGGGTGAGGATAGGCTGTTTTTT.